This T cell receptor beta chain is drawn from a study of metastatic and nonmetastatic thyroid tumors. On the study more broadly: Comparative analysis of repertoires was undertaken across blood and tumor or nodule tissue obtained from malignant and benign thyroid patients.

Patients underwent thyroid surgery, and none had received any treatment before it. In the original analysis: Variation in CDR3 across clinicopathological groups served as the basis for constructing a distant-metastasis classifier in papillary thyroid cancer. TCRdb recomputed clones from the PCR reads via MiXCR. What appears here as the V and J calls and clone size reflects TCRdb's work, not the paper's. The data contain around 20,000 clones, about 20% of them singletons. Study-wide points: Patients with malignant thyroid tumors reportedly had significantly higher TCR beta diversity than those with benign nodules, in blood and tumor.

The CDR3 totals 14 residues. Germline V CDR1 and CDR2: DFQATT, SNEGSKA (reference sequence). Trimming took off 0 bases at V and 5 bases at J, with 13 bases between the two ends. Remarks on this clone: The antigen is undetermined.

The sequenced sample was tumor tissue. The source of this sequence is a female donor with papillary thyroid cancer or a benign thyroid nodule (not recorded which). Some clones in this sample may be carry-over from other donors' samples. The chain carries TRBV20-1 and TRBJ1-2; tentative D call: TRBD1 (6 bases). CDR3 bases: TGCAGTGCTAGAGATGGAACAGGGAGGTATGGCTACACCTTC. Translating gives CSARDGTGRYGYTF.